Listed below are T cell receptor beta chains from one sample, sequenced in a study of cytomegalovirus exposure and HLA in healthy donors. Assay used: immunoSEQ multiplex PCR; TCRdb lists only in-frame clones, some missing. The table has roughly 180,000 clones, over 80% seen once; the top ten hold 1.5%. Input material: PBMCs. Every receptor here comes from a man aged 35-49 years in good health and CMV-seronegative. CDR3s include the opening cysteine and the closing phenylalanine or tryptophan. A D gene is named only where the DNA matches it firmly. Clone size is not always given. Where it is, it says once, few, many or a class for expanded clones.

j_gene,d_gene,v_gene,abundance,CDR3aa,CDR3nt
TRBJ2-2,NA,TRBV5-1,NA,CASSFGGIGKVGELFF,TGCGCCAGCAGCTTTGGTGGCATCGGGAAGGTCGGGGAGCTGTTTTTT
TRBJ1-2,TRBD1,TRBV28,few,CASITNARGDYGYTF,TGTGCCAGCATCACGAACGCCAGGGGGGACTATGGCTACACCTTC
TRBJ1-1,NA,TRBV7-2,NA,CASTRTEWDTEAFF,TGTGCCAGCACCAGGACAGAGTGGGACACTGAAGCTTTCTTT
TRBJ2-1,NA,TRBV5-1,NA,CASSLGEEFRYNEQFF,TGCGCCAGCAGCTTGGGGGAGGAATTTCGCTACAATGAGCAGTTCTTC
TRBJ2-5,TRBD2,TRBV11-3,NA,CASTSGLETQYF,TGTGCCAGCACTAGCGGGCTGGAGACCCAGTACTTC
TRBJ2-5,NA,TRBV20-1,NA,CSASHRETQYF,TGCAGTGCTAGCCACAGGGAGACCCAGTACTTC
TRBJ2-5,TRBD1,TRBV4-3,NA,CASSQSGTGIQEIQYF,TGCGCCAGCAGCCAATCCGGGACAGGGATCCAAGAGATCCAGTACTTC
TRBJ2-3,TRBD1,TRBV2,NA,CASSPGGYTDTQYF,TGTGCCAGCAGTCCAGGGGGCTACACAGATACGCAGTATTTT
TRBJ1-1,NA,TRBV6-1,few,CASSEPGGWKGTEAFF,TGTGCCAGCAGTGAACCGGGGGGGTGGAAAGGCACTGAAGCTTTCTTT
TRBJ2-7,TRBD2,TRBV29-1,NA,CSVEMASGEYEQYF,TGCAGCGTTGAGATGGCTAGCGGGGAATACGAGCAGTACTTC
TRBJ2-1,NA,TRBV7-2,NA,CASSPQSQAPGEQFF,TGTGCCAGCAGCCCCCAAAGCCAGGCACCGGGAGAGCAGTTCTTC
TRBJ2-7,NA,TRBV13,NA,CASSYAGNTYEQYF,TGTGCCAGCAGCTATGCAGGGAATACCTACGAGCAGTACTTC
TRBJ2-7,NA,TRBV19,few,CASSVATAGSTYEQYF,TGTGCCAGTAGTGTCGCGACCGCGGGTAGTACCTACGAGCAGTACTTC
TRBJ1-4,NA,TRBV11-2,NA,CASSLDGVRGYEKLFF,TGTGCCAGCAGCTTAGACGGGGTCCGAGGCTATGAAAAACTGTTTTTT
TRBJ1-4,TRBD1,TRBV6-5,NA,CASSYSMLGGNEKLFF,TGTGCCAGCAGTTACTCGATGTTAGGGGGCAATGAAAAACTGTTTTTT
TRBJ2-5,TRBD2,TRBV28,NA,CASSLLKLAGGQETQYF,TGTGCCAGCAGTTTGCTGAAACTAGCGGGGGGACAAGAGACCCAGTACTTC
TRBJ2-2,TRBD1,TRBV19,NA,CASSTYRGTGELFF,TGTGCCAGTAGTACCTACAGGGGCACCGGGGAGCTGTTTTTT
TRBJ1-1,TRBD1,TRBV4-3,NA,CASSPVTQGPVTAEAFF,TGCGCCAGCAGCCCCGTTACACAGGGGCCGGTCACAGCTGAAGCTTTCTTT
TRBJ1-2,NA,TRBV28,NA,CASSLRVYGYTF,TGTGCCAGCAGTTTACGCGTCTATGGCTACACCTTC
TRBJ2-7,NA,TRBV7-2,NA,CASSFPSSYEQYF,TGTGCCAGCAGCTTCCCGAGCTCCTACGAGCAGTACTTC
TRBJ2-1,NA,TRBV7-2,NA,CASGGGGGALADEQFF,TGTGCCAGCGGGGGAGGAGGGGGCGCGTTGGCGGATGAGCAGTTCTTC
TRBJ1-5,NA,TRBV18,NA,CASSPSAGGEPQHF,TGTGCCAGCTCACCCTCTGCCGGAGGGGAGCCCCAGCATTTT
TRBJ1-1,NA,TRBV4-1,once,CASSRGNTEAFF,TGCGCCAGCAGCCGAGGGAACACTGAAGCTTTCTTT
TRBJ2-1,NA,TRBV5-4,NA,CASSLGGTFNSYNEQFF,TGTGCCAGCAGCTTGGGGGGCACCTTCAACTCCTACAATGAGCAGTTCTTC
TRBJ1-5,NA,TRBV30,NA,CAWSAGGGYLYQPQHF,TGTGCCTGGAGTGCCGGGGGAGGGTATCTCTATCAGCCCCAGCATTTT
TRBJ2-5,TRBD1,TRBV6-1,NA,CASSDYRGSLLSPYF,TGTGCCAGCAGTGACTACAGGGGTTCCCTATTATCTCCGTACTTC
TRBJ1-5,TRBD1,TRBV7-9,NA,CASTVDRGKPQHF,TGTGCCAGCACCGTGGACAGGGGGAAACCCCAGCATTTT
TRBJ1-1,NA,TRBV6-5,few,CASSPSGTEAFF,TGTGCCAGCAGTCCATCGGGGACTGAAGCTTTCTTT
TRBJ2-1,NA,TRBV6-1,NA,CASSGAGASSYNEQFF,TGTGCCAGCAGTGGGGCAGGGGCGAGCTCCTACAATGAGCAGTTCTTC
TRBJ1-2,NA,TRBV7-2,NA,CASSLDRGVRESRWTF,TGTGCCAGCAGCTTAGACCGAGGAGTCAGGGAATCTCGTTGGACCTTC
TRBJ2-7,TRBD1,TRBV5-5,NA,CASSLVATGGVYEQYF,TGTGCCAGCAGCTTGGTTGCGACAGGGGGCGTCTACGAGCAGTACTTC
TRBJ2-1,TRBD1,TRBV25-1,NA,CASRAPGTGKHEQFF,TGTGCCAGCAGAGCTCCCGGGACAGGGAAGCATGAGCAGTTCTTC
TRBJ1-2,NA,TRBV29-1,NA,CSGAEGGYGYTF,TGCAGCGGCGCGGAGGGAGGCTATGGCTACACCTTC
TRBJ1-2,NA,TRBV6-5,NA,CASKRQPQSNYGYTF,TGTGCCAGCAAACGACAGCCACAATCTAACTATGGCTACACCTTC
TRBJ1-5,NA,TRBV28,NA,CASSFGSNQPQHF,TGTGCCAGCAGTTTTGGCAGCAATCAGCCCCAGCATTTT
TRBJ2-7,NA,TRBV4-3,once,CASSRGGRGGNYEQYF,TGCGCCAGCAGCCGAGGCGGGAGAGGGGGTAATTACGAGCAGTACTTC
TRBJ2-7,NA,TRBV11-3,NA,CASSLDPSGYEQYF,TGTGCCAGCAGCTTAGATCCCTCCGGTTACGAGCAGTACTTC
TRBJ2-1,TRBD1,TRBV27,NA,CASSTVDRGKNEQFF,TGTGCCAGCAGTACCGTGGACAGGGGGAAGAATGAGCAGTTCTTC
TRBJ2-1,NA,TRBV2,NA,CASSEARGKASNEQFF,TGTGCCAGCAGTGAAGCCCGAGGGAAGGCTAGCAATGAGCAGTTCTTC
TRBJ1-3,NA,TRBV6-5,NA,CASSYGSRESGNTIYF,TGTGCCAGCAGTTACGGGTCTCGGGAGTCTGGAAACACCATATATTTT
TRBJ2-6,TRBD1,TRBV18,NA,CATRPGQGSGGANVLTF,TGTGCCACAAGACCGGGACAGGGGTCTGGAGGGGCCAACGTCCTGACTTTC
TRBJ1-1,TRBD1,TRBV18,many,CASSPSTGHTEAFF,TGTGCCAGCTCACCGTCGACAGGGCACACTGAAGCTTTCTTT
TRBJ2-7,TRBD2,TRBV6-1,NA,CASSTSGSPYEQYF,TGTGCCAGCTCAACTAGCGGGAGCCCCTACGAGCAGTACTTC